The T cell receptor (beta chain) described here comes from a study of T cells after yellow fever vaccination. Study-wide points: Contamination by abundant bulk-population clonotypes could be present in FACS-sorted repertoires. Weaker, the secondary response peaked sooner, at day 5 versus 15. Across the CD4 and CD8 compartments, a small share of clonotypes was present in both.

Synthesis of TCR cDNA relied on 5'RACE template switching, which attached a universal primer site and UMIs. TCRdb reprocessed the 5' RACE reads via MiXCR and lists one record per CDR3 protein. The sample has 300,000 to 400,000 distinct CDR3 sequences, more than 8.5% seen once. CDR3 length equals 14 residues. Germline V gene sequence: CDR1 LNHNV, CDR2 YYDKDF (reference sequence). Deletions cut 1 base from V and 7 bases from J, with 11 bases between. This clonotype appeared many times. Its antigen remains unknown. The sample was PBMCs, taken on the day of the first yellow fever vaccination. The V and J genes are TRBV15 and TRBJ2-1; TRBD2 is a possible D gene (5 bases). The receptor's source is a man younger than 35 who received the YFV17D yellow fever vaccine. The CDR3 nucleotides are TGTGCCACCAGCAGAGTTCCCCGGGATAATGAGCAGTTCTTC. This gives the protein CATSRVPRDNEQFF.